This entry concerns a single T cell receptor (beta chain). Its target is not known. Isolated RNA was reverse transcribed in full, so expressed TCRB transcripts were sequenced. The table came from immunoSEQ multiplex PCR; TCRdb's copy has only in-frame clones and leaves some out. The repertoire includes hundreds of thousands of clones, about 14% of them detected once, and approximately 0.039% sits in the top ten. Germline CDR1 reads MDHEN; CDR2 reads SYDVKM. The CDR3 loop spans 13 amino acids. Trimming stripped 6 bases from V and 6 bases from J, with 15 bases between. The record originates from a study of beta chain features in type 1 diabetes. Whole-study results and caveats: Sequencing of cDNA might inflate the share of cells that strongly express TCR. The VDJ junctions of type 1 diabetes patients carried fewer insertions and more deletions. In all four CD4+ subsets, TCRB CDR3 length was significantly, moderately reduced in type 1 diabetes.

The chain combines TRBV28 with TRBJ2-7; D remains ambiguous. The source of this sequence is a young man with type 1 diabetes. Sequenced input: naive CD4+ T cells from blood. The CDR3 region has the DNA TGTGCCAGCAGCACCCCCCGGGTCGGCGAGCAGTACTTC. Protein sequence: CASSTPRVGEQYF.